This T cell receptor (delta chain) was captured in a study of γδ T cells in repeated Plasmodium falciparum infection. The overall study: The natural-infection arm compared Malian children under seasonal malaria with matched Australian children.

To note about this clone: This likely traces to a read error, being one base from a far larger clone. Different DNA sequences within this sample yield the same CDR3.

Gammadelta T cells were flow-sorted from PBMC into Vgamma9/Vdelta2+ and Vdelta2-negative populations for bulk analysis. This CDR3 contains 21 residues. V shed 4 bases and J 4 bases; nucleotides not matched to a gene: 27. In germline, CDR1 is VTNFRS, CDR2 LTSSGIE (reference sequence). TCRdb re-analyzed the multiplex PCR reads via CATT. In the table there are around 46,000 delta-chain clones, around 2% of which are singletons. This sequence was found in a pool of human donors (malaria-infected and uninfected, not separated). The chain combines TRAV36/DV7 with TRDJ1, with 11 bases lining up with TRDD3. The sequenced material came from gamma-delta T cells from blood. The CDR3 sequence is CAVLGEGLPMYSGGYNDKLIF. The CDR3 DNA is TGTGCTGTGTTAGGCGAGGGACTTCCTATGTATTCTGGGGGATACAACGATAAACTCATCTTT.